Detailed here is one TCR beta chain. Antigen unknown. TCRdb's table, derived via immunoSEQ multiplex PCR, lists solely in-frame clones and lacks some. The data show fewer than 1.8 million clones, about 98.5% seen once. The entry originates in a study of shared clonotypes between healthy human individuals. Points from the study as a whole: A limitation of the genetic and exposure-history diversity represented arose from few donors.

The V end was cut by 0 bases, the J end by 6 bases, with 11 bases between. The CDR3 is made up of 14 amino acids. Germline V CDR1 and CDR2: GTSNPN, SVGIG (reference sequence). Every one of the donors was a Caucasian adult that lived in Nashville, Tennessee. This TCR derives from a man aged 25-45 years in good health. Sequencing input: naive CD4+ T cells sorted from blood. Regarding subset: CD45RA+ positively selected. This chain joins TRBV30 and TRBJ1-4, with TRBD1 as a possible D gene (6 bases). CDR3 sequence reads: CAWSVWGADEKLFF. As DNA, the CDR3 is TGTGCCTGGAGTGTGTGGGGGGCAGATGAAAAACTGTTTTTT.